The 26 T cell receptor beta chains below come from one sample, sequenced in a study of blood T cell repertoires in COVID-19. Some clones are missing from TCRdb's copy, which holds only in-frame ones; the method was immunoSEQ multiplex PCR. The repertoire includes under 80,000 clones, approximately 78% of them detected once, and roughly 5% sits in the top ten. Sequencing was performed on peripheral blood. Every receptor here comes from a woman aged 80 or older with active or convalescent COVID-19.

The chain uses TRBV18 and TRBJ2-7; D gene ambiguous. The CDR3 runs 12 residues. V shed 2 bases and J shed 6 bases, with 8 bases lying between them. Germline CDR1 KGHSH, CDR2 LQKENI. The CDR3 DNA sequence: TGTGCCAGCTCACCAGAAGTCGGCGAGCAGTACTTC. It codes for CASSPEVGEQYF.

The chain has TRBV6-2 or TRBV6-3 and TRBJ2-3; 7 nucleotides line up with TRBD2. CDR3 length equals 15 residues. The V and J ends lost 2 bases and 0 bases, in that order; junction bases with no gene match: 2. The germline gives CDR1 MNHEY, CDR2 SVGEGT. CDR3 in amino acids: CASSYGTISTDTQYF. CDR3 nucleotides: TGTGCCAGCAGTTACGGGACTATAAGCACAGATACGCAGTATTTT.

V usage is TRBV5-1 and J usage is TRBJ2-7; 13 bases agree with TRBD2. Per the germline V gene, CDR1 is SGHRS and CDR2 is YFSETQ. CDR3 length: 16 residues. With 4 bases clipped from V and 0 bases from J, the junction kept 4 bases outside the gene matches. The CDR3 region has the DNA TGCGCCAGCAGCCTAGGGACTAGCGGGGTCTCCTACGAGCAGTACTTC. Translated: CASSLGTSGVSYEQYF.

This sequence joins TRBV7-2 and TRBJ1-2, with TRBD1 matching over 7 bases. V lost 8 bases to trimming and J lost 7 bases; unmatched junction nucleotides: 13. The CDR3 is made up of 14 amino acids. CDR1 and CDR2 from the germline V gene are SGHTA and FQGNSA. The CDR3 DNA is TGTGCCAGCCGCAAGAACAGGGGAGATGGTGGCTACACCTTC. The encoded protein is CASRKNRGDGGYTF.

The CDR3 loop is CASKMGTGAYEQYF. CDR3 nucleotide sequence: TGTGCCAGTAAGATGGGGACAGGGGCCTACGAGCAGTACTTC. The V call is TRBV19, the J call TRBJ2-7; 10 bases match TRBD1. V shed 7 bases and J 2 bases; nucleotides not matched to a gene: 5. The CDR3 extends over 14 amino acids. Germline V gives CDR1 LNHDA, CDR2 SQIVND (reference sequence).

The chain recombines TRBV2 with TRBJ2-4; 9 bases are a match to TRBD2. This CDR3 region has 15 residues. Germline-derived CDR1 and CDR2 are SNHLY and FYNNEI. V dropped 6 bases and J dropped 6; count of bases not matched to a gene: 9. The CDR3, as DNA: TGTGCCAGCAGGACGGGACTAGCAGCCGGAAACATTCAGTACTTC. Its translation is CASRTGLAAGNIQYF.

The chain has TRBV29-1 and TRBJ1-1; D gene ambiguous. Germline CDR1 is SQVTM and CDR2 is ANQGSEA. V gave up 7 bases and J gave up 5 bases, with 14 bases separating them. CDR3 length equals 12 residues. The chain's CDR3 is CSARPGNTEAFF. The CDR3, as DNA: TGCAGCGCCCGTCCAGGAAATACTGAAGCTTTCTTT.

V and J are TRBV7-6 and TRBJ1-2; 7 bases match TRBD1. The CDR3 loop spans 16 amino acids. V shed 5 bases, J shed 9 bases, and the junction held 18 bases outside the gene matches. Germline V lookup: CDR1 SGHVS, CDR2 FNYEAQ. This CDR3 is CASSVTDGTQGGRYTF. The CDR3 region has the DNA TGTGCCAGCAGCGTCACGGACGGGACCCAGGGGGGTCGCTACACCTTC. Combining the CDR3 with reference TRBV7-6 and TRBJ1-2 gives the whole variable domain GAGVSQSPRYKVTKRGQDVALRCDPISGHVSLYWYRQALGQGPEFLTYFNYEAQQDKSGLPNDRFSAERPEGSISTLTIQRTEQRDSAMYRCASSVTDGTQGGRYTFGSGTRLTVV.

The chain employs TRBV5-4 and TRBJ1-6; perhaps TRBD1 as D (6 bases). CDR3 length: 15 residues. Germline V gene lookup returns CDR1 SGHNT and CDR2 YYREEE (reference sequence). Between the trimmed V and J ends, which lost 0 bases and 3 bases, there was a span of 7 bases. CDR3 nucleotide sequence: TGTGCCAGCAGCTTGGCAGGGGTCTATAATTCACCCCTCCACTTT. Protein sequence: CASSLAGVYNSPLHF.

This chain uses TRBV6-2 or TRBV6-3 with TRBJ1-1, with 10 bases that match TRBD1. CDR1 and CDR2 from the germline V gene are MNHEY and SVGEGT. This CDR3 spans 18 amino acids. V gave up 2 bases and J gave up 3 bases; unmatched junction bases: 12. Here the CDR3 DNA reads TGTGCCAGCAGTTACAGCGCGGGACAGGGGACGAGGTACACTGAAGCTTTCTTT. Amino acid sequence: CASSYSAGQGTRYTEAFF.

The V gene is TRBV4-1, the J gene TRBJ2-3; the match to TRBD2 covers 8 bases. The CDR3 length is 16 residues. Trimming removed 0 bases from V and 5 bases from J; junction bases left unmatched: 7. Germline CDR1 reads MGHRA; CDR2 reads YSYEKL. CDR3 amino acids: CASSQDPGGLKDTQYF. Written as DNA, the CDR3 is TGCGCCAGCAGCCAAGACCCGGGGGGGCTAAAAGATACGCAGTATTTT.

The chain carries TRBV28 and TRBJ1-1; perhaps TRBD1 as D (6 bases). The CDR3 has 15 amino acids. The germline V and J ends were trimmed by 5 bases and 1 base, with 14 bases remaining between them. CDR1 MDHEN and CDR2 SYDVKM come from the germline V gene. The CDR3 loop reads CASSAAGEGNTEAFF. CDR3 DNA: TGTGCCAGCAGTGCAGCAGGGGAGGGGAACACTGAAGCTTTCTTT.

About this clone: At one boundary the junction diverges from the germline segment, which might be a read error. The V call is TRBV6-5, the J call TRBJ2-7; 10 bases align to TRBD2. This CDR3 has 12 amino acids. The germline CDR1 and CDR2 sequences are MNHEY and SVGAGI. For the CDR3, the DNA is TGTGCCAGCAATATGAAGCGGGAGGGTGTCCTCTTC. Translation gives CASNMKREGVLF.

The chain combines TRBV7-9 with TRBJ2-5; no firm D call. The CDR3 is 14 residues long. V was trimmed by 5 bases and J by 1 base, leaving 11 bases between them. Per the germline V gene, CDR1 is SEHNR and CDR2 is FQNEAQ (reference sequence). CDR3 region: CASSRVVGQETQYF. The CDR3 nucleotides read TGTGCCAGCAGCCGGGTTGTTGGCCAAGAGACCCAGTACTTC.

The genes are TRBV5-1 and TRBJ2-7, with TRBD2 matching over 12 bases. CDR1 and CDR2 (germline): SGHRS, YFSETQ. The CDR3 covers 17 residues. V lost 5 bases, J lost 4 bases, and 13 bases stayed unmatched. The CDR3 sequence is CASRWSETSGSGYEQYF. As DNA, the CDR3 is TGCGCCAGCAGGTGGAGCGAGACTAGCGGGAGTGGTTACGAGCAGTACTTC.

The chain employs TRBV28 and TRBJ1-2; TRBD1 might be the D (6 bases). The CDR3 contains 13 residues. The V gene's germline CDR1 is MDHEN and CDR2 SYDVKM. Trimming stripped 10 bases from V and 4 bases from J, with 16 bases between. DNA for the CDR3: TGTGCCACCAAAGGGGGGGCCGGCTATGGCTACACCTTC. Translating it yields CATKGGAGYGYTF.

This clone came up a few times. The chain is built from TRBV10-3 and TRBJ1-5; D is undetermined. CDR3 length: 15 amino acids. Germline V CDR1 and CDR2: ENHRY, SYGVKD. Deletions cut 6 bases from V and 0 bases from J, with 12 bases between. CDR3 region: CAIRPDTTSNQPQHF. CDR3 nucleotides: TGTGCCATCAGACCCGACACCACTAGCAATCAGCCCCAGCATTTT.

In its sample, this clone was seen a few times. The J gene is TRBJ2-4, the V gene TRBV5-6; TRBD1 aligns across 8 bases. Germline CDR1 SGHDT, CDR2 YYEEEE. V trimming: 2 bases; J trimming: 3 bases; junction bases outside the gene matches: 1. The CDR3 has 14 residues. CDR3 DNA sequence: TGTGCCAGCAGCTTACAGGGGGACAAAAACATTCAGTACTTC. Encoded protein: CASSLQGDKNIQYF.

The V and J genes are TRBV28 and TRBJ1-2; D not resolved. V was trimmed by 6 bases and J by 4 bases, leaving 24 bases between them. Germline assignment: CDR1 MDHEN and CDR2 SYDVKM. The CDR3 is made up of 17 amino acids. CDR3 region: CASSLDMEYRAVYGYTF. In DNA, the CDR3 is TGTGCCAGCAGCCTCGACATGGAATACCGAGCAGTCTATGGCTACACCTTC.

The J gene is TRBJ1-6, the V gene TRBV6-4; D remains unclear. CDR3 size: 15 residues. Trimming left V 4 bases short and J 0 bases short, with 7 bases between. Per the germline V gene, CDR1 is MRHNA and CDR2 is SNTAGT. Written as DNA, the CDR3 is TGTGCCAGCAGTGCCGATAGCTCCTATAATTCACCCCTCCACTTT. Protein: CASSADSSYNSPLHF.

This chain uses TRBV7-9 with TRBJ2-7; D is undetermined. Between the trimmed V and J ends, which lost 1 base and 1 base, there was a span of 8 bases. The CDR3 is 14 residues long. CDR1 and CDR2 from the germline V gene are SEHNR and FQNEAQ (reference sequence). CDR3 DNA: TGTGCCAGCAGCTTAGATTACGGTTCCTACGAGCAGTACTTC. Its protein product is CASSLDYGSYEQYF.

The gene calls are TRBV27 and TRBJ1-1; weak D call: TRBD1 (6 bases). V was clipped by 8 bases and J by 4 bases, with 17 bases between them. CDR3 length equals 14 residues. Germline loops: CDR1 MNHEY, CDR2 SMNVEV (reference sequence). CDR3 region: CASYLNRVATEAFF. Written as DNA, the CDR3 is TGTGCCAGCTATCTCAACAGGGTTGCCACTGAAGCTTTCTTT.

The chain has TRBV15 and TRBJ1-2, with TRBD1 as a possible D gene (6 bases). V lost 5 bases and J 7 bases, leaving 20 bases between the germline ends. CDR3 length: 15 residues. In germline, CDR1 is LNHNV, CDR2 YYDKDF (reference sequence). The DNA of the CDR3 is TGTGCCACCAGCTGGGATACGGGGGGGGCTCTTGGCTACACCTTC. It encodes CATSWDTGGALGYTF.

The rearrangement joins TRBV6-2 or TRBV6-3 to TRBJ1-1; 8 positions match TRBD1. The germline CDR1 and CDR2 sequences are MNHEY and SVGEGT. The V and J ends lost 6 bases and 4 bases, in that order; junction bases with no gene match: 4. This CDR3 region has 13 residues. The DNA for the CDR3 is TGTGCCAGCAGCTCTACAGGGGGCACTGAAGCTTTCTTT. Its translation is CASSSTGGTEAFF.

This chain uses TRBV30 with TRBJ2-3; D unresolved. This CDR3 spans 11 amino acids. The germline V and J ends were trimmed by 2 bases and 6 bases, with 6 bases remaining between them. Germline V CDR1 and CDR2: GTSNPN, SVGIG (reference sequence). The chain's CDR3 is CAWSMYDTQYF. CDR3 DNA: TGTGCCTGGAGTATGTATGATACGCAGTATTTT.

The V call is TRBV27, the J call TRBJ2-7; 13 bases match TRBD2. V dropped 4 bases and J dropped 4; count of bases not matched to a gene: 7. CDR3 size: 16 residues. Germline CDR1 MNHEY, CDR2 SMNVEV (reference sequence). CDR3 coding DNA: TGTGCCAGCAGTTCACGGACTAGCGGGAGACAATACGAGCAGTACTTC. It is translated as CASSSRTSGRQYEQYF.